Following are 4 T cell receptor beta chains from one sample sequenced in a study of blood T cell repertoires in COVID-19. TCRdb keeps only in-frame clones here, not all; method: immunoSEQ multiplex PCR. In the table there are fewer than 250,000 clones, roughly 90% of which are singletons. The sequencing sample was made of peripheral blood. The receptors were gathered from a man between 60 and 75 years old with COVID-19, enrolled during active disease.

The table lists this clone with a few counts. J is TRBJ2-3 and V is TRBV28; 7 bases are shared with TRBD2. The V segment lost 3 bases and the J segment 3 bases; nucleotides outside the gene matches: 3. The CDR3 has 14 residues. Germline V gene lookup returns CDR1 MDHEN and CDR2 SYDVKM. The CDR3 nucleotides read TGTGCCAGCAGTTTTGGCGGGAGTACAGATACGCAGTATTTT. Amino acid sequence: CASSFGGSTDTQYF.

The chain is built from TRBV11-3 and TRBJ1-6; D gene unclear. The germline V gene encodes CDR1 SGHNT and CDR2 YENEEA. Trimming removed 5 bases at V and 6 bases at J, with 8 bases between. This CDR3 has 13 amino acids. The CDR3 protein is CASSMRSNSPLHF. The CDR3 DNA is TGTGCCAGCAGCATGAGGTCTAATTCACCCCTCCACTTT.

The rearrangement links TRBV11-2 to TRBJ2-1; 7 nucleotides align to TRBD2. The CDR3 spans 17 residues. Per the germline V gene, CDR1 is SGHAT and CDR2 is FQNNGV. V lost 0 bases and J lost 7; bases outside the gene matches: 12. CDR3 DNA sequence: TGTGCCAGCAGCTTAGATCCGCTAGCGGCTACAAGAAATGAGCAGTTCTTC. It is translated as CASSLDPLAATRNEQFF.

V gene TRBV27 combines with J gene TRBJ2-5, with a weak D call TRBD2 (5 bases). V shed 3 bases and J shed 0 bases, with 8 bases lying between them. Looked up from germline, CDR1 is MNHEY and CDR2 is SMNVEV (reference sequence). This CDR3 is built from 14 residues. The CDR3 protein is CASSLSGHQETQYF. CDR3 nucleotide sequence: TGTGCCAGCAGTTTGAGCGGCCACCAAGAGACCCAGTACTTC.